Shown below are 15 T cell receptor beta chains from a single sample sequenced in a study of technical replicates of blood from several donors. Sequencing was performed with immunoSEQ multiplex PCR; in TCRdb, only in-frame clones are kept and a portion is missing. This sample yields 82,000 or so clones, of which roughly 95% are seen a single time; 0.3% to 0.4% belongs to the top ten. Sequences were obtained from T cells isolated from PBMCs. The receptors were sampled from a human donor in good health.

V gene TRBV30 combines with J gene TRBJ2-2, with D unclear. This CDR3 comprises 13 residues. With 7 bases removed from V and 3 bases from J, the gap between germline ends came to 12 bases. Germline loops: CDR1 GTSNPN, CDR2 SVGIG (reference sequence). The CDR3 reads CASNHFYTGELFF. The CDR3 bases are TGTGCCTCAAACCACTTTTACACCGGGGAGCTGTTTTTT.

J is TRBJ1-3 and V is TRBV10-3; tentative D call: TRBD1 (6 bases). Trimming took 7 bases from V and 8 from J, leaving 9 bases between them. The germline gives CDR1 ENHRY, CDR2 SYGVKD. This CDR3 region has 11 residues. Here the CDR3 reads CAIMTGDTIYF. Here the CDR3 DNA reads TGTGCCATCATGACAGGAGACACCATATATTTT.

V gene TRBV4-1 combines with J gene TRBJ2-1; 11 bases align to TRBD2. The germline V gene encodes CDR1 MGHRA and CDR2 YSYEKL. This CDR3 is 15 amino acids long. The V and J ends lost 3 bases and 7 bases, in that order; junction bases with no gene match: 5. The CDR3 here is CASSHTSGRGNEQFF. In nucleotides, the CDR3 is TGCGCCAGCAGCCATACTAGCGGGAGAGGTAATGAGCAGTTCTTC.

This chain joins TRBV25-1 and TRBJ2-2; D possibly corresponds to TRBD1 (6 bases). The V and J ends lost 4 bases and 2 bases respectively, with 20 bases between them. Germline assignment: CDR1 MGHDK and CDR2 SYGVNS. The CDR3 spans 18 residues. CDR3 loop: CASSGGRTDVVNTGELFF. The CDR3 DNA reads TGTGCCAGCAGTGGGGGAAGGACAGACGTCGTAAACACCGGGGAGCTGTTTTTT.

V gene TRBV5-6 combines with J gene TRBJ2-7; D possibly corresponds to TRBD2 (6 bases). The CDR3 is 16 amino acids. CDR1 SGHDT and CDR2 YYEEEE come from the germline V gene. Trimming pared 0 bases from V and 3 bases from J, leaving 16 bases between. CDR3: CASSLGTGVNLYEQYF. CDR3 coding DNA: TGTGCCAGCAGCTTGGGTACGGGGGTAAACCTCTACGAGCAGTACTTC.

The gene calls are TRBV29-1 and TRBJ2-5; TRBD1 aligns across 7 bases. The V and J ends lost 7 bases and 4 bases, in that order; junction bases with no gene match: 9. The CDR3 extends over 13 amino acids. Germline V gene lookup returns CDR1 SQVTM and CDR2 ANQGSEA. In nucleotides, the CDR3 is TGCAGCGGTGACCGGGGACAGCCAGAGACCCAGTACTTC. It yields the protein CSGDRGQPETQYF.

The rearrangement uses TRBV6-6 and TRBJ1-3; perhaps TRBD1 as D (5 bases). Trimming pared 5 bases from V and 0 bases from J, leaving 8 bases between. Per germline, CDR1 MNHNY and CDR2 SVGAGI (reference sequence). The CDR3 length is 14 residues. The CDR3 DNA reads TGTGCCAGCAGTGACAGTTACTCTGGAAACACCATATATTTT. It encodes CASSDSYSGNTIYF.

The chain employs TRBV15 and TRBJ1-3; D gene unclear. The V gene's germline CDR1 is LNHNV and CDR2 YYDKDF (reference sequence). V lost 0 bases to trimming and J lost 0 bases, with 9 bases between them. This CDR3 is 16 amino acids long. CDR3 sequence: CATSRDPSVSGNTIYF. The CDR3 DNA is TGTGCCACCAGCAGAGACCCAAGCGTCTCTGGAAACACCATATATTTT.

The chain links TRBV30 to TRBJ1-1, with D possibly being TRBD1 (5 bases). V lost 3 bases and J 2 bases, leaving 10 bases between the germline ends. The CDR3 consists of 13 residues. Per the germline V gene, CDR1 is GTSNPN and CDR2 is SVGIG (reference sequence). The CDR3 reads CAWSVQGNTEAFF. The DNA of the CDR3 is TGTGCCTGGAGCGTCCAGGGAAACACTGAAGCTTTCTTT. Combining the CDR3 with reference TRBV30 and TRBJ1-1 gives the whole variable domain SQTIHQWPATLVQPVGSPLSLECTVEGTSNPNLYWYRQAAGRGLQLLFYSVGIGQISSEVPQNLSASRPQDRQFILSSKKLLLSDSGFYLCAWSVQGNTEAFFGQGTRLTVV.

The V and J genes are TRBV2 and TRBJ1-2, with D perhaps TRBD1 (5 bases). CDR1 is SNHLY and CDR2 is FYNNEI in the germline V gene. The CDR3 is made up of 14 amino acids. The V gene lost 11 bases and the J gene lost 5 bases, with 21 bases spanning the gap. The DNA for the CDR3 is TGTGCCGGCGCGTTCCGACAGATAGGTTATGGCTACACCTTC. Translated, it gives CAGAFRQIGYGYTF.

This chain uses TRBV6-5 with TRBJ1-1; D call uncertain. The CDR3 spans 14 residues. V gave up 4 bases and J gave up 4 bases, with 13 bases separating them. Germline assignment: CDR1 MNHEY and CDR2 SVGAGI. In nucleotides, the CDR3 is TGTGCCAGCAGTTTTAATAATATGGCCACTGAAGCTTTCTTT. This gives the protein CASSFNNMATEAFF.

The chain joins TRBV6-6 to TRBJ1-1, with a possible D match to TRBD1 (6 bases). V gave up 6 bases and J gave up 2 bases, with 13 bases separating them. The germline CDR1 and CDR2 sequences are MNHNY and SVGAGI (reference sequence). The CDR3 is 14 amino acids. CDR3 nucleotide sequence: TGTGCCAGCAGGGAGGGGGGGGGAAACACTGAAGCTTTCTTT. Residues: CASREGGGNTEAFF.

Remarks on this clone: The sample contains more than one DNA sequence encoding this CDR3. The J gene is TRBJ2-2, the V gene TRBV30; maybe TRBD2 (5 bases). V was trimmed by 0 bases and J by 2 bases, leaving 7 bases between them. Germline V gene sequence: CDR1 GTSNPN, CDR2 SVGIG (reference sequence). The CDR3 runs to 14 residues. DNA of the CDR3: TGTGCCTGGAGTGTACTAGGTAACACCGGGGAGCTGTTTTTT. It specifies CAWSVLGNTGELFF.

The chain couples TRBV25-1 to TRBJ2-1, with 13 bases that match TRBD2. Germline trimming cut 4 bases from V and 9 bases from J; bases unmatched to any gene: 0. CDR1 MGHDK and CDR2 SYGVNS come from the germline V gene. The CDR3 is 13 amino acids. CDR3 residues: CASSGTSGSEQFF. CDR3 DNA: TGTGCCAGCAGTGGGACTAGCGGGAGTGAGCAGTTCTTC.

The CDR3: CASSRAPTRYEQYF. Here the CDR3 DNA reads TGTGCCAGCAGCCGTGCCCCGACCAGGTACGAGCAGTACTTC. The chain recombines TRBV5-4 with TRBJ2-7; D call uncertain. The CDR3 is made up of 14 amino acids. The germline V gene has CDR1 SGHNT and CDR2 YYREEE (reference sequence). Trimming stripped 4 bases from V and 4 bases from J, with 15 bases between.